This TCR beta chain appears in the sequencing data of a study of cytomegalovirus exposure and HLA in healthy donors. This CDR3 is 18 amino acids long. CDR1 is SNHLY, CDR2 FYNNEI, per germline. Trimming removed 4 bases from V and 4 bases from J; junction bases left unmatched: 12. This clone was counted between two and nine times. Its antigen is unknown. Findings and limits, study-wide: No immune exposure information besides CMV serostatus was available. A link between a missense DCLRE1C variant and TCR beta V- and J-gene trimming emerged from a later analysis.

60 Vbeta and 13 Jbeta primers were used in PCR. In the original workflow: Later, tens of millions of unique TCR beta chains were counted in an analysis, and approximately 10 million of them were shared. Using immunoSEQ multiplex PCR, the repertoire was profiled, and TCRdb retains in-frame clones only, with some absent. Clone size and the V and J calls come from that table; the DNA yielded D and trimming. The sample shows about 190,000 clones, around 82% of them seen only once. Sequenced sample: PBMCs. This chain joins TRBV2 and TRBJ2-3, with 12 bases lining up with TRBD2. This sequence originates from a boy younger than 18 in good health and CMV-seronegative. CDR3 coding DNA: TGTGCCAGCAGTGCACCATCTAGCGGGGGGGCGTCATCAGATACGCAGTATTTT. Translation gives CASSAPSSGGASSDTQYF.